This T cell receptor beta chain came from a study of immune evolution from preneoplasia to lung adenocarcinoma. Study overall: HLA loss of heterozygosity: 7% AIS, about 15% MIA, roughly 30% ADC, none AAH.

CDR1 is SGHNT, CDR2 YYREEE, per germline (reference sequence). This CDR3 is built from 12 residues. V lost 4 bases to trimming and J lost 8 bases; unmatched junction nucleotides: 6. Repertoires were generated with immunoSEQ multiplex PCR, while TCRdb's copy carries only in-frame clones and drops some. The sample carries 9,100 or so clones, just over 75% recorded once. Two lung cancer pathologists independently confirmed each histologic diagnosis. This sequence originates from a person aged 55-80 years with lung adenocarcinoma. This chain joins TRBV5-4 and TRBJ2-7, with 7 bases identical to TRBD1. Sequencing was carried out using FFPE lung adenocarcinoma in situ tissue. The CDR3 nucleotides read TGTGCCAGCAGCGCCAGGGACAGAAAGCAGTACTTC. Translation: CASSARDRKQYF. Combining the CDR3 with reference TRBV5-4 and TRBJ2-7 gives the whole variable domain ETGVTQSPTHLIKTRGQQVTLRCSSQSGHNTVSWYQQALGQGPQFIFQYYREEENGRGNFPPRFSGLQFPNYSSELNVNALELDDSALYLCASSARDRKQYFGPGTRLTVT.